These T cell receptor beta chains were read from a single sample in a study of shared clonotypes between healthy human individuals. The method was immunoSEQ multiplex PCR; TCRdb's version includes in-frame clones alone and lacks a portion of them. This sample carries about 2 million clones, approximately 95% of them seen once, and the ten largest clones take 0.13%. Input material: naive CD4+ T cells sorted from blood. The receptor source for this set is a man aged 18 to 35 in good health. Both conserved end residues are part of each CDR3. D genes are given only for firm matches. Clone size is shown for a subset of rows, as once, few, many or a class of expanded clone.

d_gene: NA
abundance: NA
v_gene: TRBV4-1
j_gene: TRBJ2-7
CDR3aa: CASSQDMGLEQYF
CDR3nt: TGCGCCAGCAGCCAAGATATGGGGCTCGAGCAGTACTTC

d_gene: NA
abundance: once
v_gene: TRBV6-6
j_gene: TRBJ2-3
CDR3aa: CASSQQGLADTQYF
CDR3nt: TGTGCCAGCAGTCAGCAGGGGTTAGCAGATACGCAGTATTTT

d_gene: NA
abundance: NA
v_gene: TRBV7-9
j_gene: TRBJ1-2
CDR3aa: CASSLGAPYNYGYTF
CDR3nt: TGTGCCAGCAGCTTAGGGGCTCCTTATAACTATGGCTACACCTTC

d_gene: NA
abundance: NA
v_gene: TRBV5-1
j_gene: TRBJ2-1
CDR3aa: CASSLGQVNEQFF
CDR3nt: TGCGCCAGCAGCTTGGGGCAGGTCAATGAGCAGTTCTTC

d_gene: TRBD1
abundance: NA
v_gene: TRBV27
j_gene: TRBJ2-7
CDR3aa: CASSFGGQGASEQYF
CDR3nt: TGTGCCAGCAGTTTCGGGGGACAGGGGGCATCCGAGCAGTACTTC

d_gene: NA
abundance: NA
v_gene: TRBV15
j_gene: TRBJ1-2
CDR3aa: CATSANYGYTF
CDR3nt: TGTGCCACATCAGCTAACTATGGCTACACCTTC

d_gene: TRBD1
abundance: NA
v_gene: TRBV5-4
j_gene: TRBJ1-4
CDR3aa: CASSDGPTGVNEKLFF
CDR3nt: TGTGCCAGCAGCGATGGACCGACAGGGGTTAATGAAAAACTGTTTTTT

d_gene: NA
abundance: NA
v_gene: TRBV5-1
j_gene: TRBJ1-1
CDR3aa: CASRVQGLPMNTEAFF
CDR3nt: TGCGCCAGTCGAGTTCAGGGACTACCGATGAACACTGAAGCTTTCTTT

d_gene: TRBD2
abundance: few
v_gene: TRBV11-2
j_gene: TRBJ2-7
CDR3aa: CASSLASGTVQYF
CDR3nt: TGTGCCAGCAGCTTAGCTAGCGGGACTGTGCAGTACTTC

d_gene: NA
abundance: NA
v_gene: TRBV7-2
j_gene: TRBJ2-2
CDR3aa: CASSLTPAWQGIGELFF
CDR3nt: TGTGCCAGCAGCCTAACACCGGCGTGGCAGGGGATCGGGGAGCTGTTTTTT

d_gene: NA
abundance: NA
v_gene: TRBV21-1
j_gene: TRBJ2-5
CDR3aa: CASSKGRLEETQYF
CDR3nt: TGTGCCAGCAGCAAAGGACGACTGGAAGAGACCCAGTACTTC

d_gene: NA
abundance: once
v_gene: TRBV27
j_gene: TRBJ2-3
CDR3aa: CASSSDPASFAQYF
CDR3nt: TGTGCCAGCAGTTCGGACCCCGCCTCGTTTGCGCAGTATTTT

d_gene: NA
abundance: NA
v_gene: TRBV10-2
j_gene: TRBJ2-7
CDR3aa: CASTRLKETGDAYEQYF
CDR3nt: TGCGCCAGCACCAGATTAAAAGAGACAGGCGACGCCTACGAGCAGTACTTC

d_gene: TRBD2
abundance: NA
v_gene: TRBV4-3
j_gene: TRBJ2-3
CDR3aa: CASSQDLAAKYTDTQYF
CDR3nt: TGCGCCAGCAGCCAAGATCTAGCGGCTAAGTACACAGATACGCAGTATTTT

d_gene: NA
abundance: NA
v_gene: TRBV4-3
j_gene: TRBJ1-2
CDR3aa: CASSQDFTANYGYTF
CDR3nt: TGCGCCAGCAGCCAAGATTTCACAGCAAACTATGGCTACACCTTC

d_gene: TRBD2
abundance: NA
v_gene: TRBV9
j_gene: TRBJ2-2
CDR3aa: CASSPSLGGGVGELFF
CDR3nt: TGTGCCAGCAGCCCCTCCCTGGGCGGGGGAGTCGGGGAGCTGTTTTTT